The clone carrying this T cell receptor (beta chain) occurred a few times. The data were obtained in a study of blood T cell repertoires in COVID-19. Study-wide context: COVID-19 samples, acute and convalescent, were from the United States, Italy and Spain. From T cells, B-cell-depleted T cells, or PBMCs came the material, which was cDNA or gDNA.

In the authors' methods: Cell counts per sample came from amplifying reference gene primers. This table comes from immunoSEQ multiplex PCR, and its TCRdb copy is limited to in-frame clones, with some not included. V, J and clone size reflect that table, while D and trimming were determined from the DNA. The table records a few hundred thousand clones, roughly 90% of them present only once. The CDR3 runs to 15 residues. V lost 1 base, J lost 1 base, and 11 bases lay in between. CDR1 SGHKS and CDR2 YYEKEE come from the germline V gene (reference sequence). The chain joins TRBV5-5 to TRBJ1-1; D is possibly TRBD1 (5 bases). Specimen: peripheral blood. The receptor was derived from a middle-aged man with acute or convalescent COVID-19. The CDR3 DNA sequence: TGTGCCAGCAGCTTGTATCTGACAGCGAACACTGAAGCTTTCTTT. Protein: CASSLYLTANTEAFF. Complete variable domain (other parts from reference TRBV5-5 and TRBJ1-1): DAGVTQSPTHLIKTRGQQVTLRCSPISGHKSVSWYQQVLGQGPQFIFQYYEKEERGRGNFPDRFSARQFPNYSSELNVNALLLGDSALYLCASSLYLTANTEAFFGQGTRLTVV.